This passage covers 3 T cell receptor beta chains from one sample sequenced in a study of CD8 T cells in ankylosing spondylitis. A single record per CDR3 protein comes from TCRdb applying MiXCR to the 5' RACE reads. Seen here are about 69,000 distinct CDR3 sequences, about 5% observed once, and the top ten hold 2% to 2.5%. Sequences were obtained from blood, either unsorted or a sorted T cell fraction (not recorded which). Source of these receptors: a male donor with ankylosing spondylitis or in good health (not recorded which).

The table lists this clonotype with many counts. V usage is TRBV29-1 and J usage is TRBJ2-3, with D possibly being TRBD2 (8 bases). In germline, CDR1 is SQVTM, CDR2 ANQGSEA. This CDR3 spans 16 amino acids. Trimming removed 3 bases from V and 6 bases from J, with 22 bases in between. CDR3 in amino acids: CSVDGDSGGRKDTQYF. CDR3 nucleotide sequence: TGCAGCGTTGACGGGGACAGCGGGGGCCGGAAGGATACGCAGTATTTT.

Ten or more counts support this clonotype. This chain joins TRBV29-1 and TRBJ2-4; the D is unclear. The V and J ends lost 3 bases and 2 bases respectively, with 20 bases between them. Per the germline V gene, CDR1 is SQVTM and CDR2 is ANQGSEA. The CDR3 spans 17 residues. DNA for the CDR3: TGCAGCGTTGATCGAATCAGAACGAGTACAACCAAAAACATTCAGTACTTC. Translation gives CSVDRIRTSTTKNIQYF. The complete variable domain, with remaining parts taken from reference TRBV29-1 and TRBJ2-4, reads SAVISQKPSRDICQRGTSLTIQCQVDSQVTMMFWYRQQPGQSLTLIATANQGSEATYESGFVIDKFPISRPNLTFSTLTVSNMSPEDSSIYLCSVDRIRTSTTKNIQYFGAGTRLSVL.

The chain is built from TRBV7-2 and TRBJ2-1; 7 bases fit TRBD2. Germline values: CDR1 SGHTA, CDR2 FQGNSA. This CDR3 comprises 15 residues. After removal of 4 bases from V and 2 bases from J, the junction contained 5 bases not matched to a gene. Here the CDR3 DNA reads TGTGCCAGCAGCTACACAGGACTAGCCTACAATGAGCAGTTCTTC. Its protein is CASSYTGLAYNEQFF. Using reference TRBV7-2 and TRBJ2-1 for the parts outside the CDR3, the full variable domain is GAGVSQSPSNKVTEKGKDVELRCDPISGHTALYWYRQSLGQGLEFLIYFQGNSAPDKSGLPSDRFSAERTGGSVSTLTIQRTQQEDSAVYLCASSYTGLAYNEQFFGPGTRLTVL.